The rows below give T cell receptor beta chains drawn from one sample of a study of a mutant IDH1 vaccine in newly diagnosed glioma. For these receptors, no antigen is known. Produced via immunoSEQ multiplex PCR; TCRdb's table is partial and in-frame only. The sample shows roughly 120,000 clones, roughly 77% of them seen only once. The specimen was PBMCs, collected from a glioma patient whose treatment included an IDH1 peptide vaccine. These receptors were taken from a man aged 40-49 years with glioma. Each CDR3 is given with its conserved first and last residue. Fields, in order: clone size, D gene, J gene, V gene, CDR3 DNA, CDR3 protein. The D gene is left open where the match is weak. Clone size is not always given. Where it is, it says once, few, many or a class for expanded clones.

NA,TRBD1,TRBJ1-2,TRBV14,TGTGCCAGCAGCCAATGGACAGGTCGAGAGGCCTATGGCTACACCTTC,CASSQWTGREAYGYTF
NA,NA,TRBJ2-1,TRBV30,TGTGCTTCCACTAGGGGGGGGGCGAGCTCCTACAATGAGCAGTTCTTC,CASTRGGASSYNEQFF
NA,NA,TRBJ1-4,TRBV15,TGTGCCACCAGCAGAGGAACTAGTAATGAAAAACTGTTTTTT,CATSRGTSNEKLFF
NA,NA,TRBJ2-3,TRBV18,TGTGCCAGCTCACCAGGAGGAACAGATACGCAGTATTTT,CASSPGGTDTQYF
NA,NA,TRBJ2-5,TRBV6-6,TGTGCCAGCACCATAGGGGAGACGGAGACCCAGTACTTC,CASTIGETETQYF
NA,NA,TRBJ2-7,TRBV4-3,TGCGCCAGCAGCCAAGATCCAGGGTCCCCGTTGTACTTC,CASSQDPGSPLYF
NA,TRBD1,TRBJ2-3,TRBV19,TGTGCCAGTGGACAGGGGGCGGTTAGCACAGATACGCAGTATTTT,CASGQGAVSTDTQYF
NA,NA,TRBJ2-1,TRBV5-5,TGTGCCAGCAGCTTGACTTCTGGACAGAGCTACAATGAGCAGTTCTTC,CASSLTSGQSYNEQFF
NA,TRBD1,TRBJ2-4,TRBV18,TGTGCCAGCTCACCCAGAGGAACGGACAGGTCTGTTTGGGAAAACATTCAGTACTTC,CASSPRGTDRSVWENIQYF
NA,NA,TRBJ1-1,TRBV13,TGTGCCAGCAGCCTGGGCCTGGCAGACACTGAAGCTTTCTTT,CASSLGLADTEAFF
NA,TRBD2,TRBJ2-5,TRBV30,TGTGCCTGGAGAGTGGGGGTCGGGGGGGCCCAGTACTTC,CAWRVGVGGAQYF
NA,NA,TRBJ2-1,TRBV4-3,TGCGCCAGCAGCCAAGAGCCGGGGCCACCCGACAATGAGCAGTTCTTC,CASSQEPGPPDNEQFF
once,TRBD1,TRBJ2-7,TRBV5-6,TGTGCCAGCAGCAGGACAGGGGCGGGGGAGCAGTACTTC,CASSRTGAGEQYF
NA,NA,TRBJ1-4,TRBV7-2,TGTGCCAGCAGCTTGGGGTCTGGACGCGAAAAACTGTTTTTT,CASSLGSGREKLFF
once,TRBD1,TRBJ1-1,TRBV19,TGTGCCAGTAGACCACGACCGACAGGGGGGGTCACTGAAGCTTTCTTT,CASRPRPTGGVTEAFF
few,TRBD2,TRBJ2-2,TRBV4-3,TGCGCCAGCGGGAGGGCCCTCGCCGGGGAGCTGTTTTTT,CASGRALAGELFF
NA,NA,TRBJ2-7,TRBV7-9,TGTGCCAGCAGCTCCTTCCGTGGGGAGCAGTACTTC,CASSSFRGEQYF